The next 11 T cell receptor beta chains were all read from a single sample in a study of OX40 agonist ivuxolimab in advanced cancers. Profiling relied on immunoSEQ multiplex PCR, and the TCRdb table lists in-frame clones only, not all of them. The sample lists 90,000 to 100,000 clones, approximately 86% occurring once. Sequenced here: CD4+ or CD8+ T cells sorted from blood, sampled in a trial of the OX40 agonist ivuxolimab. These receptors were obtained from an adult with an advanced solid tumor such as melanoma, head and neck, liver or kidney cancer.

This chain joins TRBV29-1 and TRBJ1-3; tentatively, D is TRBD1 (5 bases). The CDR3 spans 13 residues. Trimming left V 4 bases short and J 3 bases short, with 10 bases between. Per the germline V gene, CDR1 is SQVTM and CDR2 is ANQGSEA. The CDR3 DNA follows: TGCAGCGTTGGAGGAGGGGTTGGAAACACCATATATTTT. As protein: CSVGGGVGNTIYF.

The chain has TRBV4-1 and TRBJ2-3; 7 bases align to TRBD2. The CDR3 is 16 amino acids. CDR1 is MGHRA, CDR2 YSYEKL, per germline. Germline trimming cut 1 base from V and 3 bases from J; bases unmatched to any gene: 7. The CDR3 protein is CASSQVGGRATDTQYF. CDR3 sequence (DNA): TGCGCCAGCAGCCAAGTAGGCGGGAGAGCAACAGATACGCAGTATTTT.

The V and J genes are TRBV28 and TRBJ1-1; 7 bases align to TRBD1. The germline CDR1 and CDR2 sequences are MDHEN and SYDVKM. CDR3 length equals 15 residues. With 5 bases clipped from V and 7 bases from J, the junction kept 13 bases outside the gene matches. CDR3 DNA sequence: TGTGCCAGCAGTCCTCCTACAGGGGAAAGGCTTGAAGCTTTCTTT. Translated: CASSPPTGERLEAFF.

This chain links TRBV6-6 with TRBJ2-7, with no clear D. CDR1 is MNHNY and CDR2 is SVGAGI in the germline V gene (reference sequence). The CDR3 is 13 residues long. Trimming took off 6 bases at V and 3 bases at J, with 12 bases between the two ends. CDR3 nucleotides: TGTGCCAGCAGGTTGGGAAAGGGCTACGAGCAGTACTTC. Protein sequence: CASRLGKGYEQYF.

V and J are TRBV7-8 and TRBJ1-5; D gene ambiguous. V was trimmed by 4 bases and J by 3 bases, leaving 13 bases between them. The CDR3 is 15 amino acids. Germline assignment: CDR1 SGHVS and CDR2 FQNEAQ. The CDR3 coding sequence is TGTGCCAGCAGCTCGCCCGACGGGGACAATCAGCCCCAGCATTTT. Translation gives CASSSPDGDNQPQHF.

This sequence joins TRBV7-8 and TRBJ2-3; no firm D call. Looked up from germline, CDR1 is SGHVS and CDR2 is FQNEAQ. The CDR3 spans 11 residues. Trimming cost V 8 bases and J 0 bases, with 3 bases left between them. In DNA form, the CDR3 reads TGTGCCAGCGAGAGCACAGATACGCAGTATTTT. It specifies CASESTDTQYF.

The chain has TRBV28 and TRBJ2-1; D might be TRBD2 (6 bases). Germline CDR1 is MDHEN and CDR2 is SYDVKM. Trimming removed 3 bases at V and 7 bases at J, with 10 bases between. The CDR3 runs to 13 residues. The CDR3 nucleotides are TGTGCCAGCAGTTTGGGACGGGGGAATGAGCAGTTCTTC. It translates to CASSLGRGNEQFF.

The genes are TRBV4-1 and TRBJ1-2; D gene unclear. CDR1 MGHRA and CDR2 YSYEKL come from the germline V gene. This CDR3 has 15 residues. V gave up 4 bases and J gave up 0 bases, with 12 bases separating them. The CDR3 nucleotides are TGCGCCAGCAGCCGAACGGACGGCACTAACTATGGCTACACCTTC. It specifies CASSRTDGTNYGYTF.

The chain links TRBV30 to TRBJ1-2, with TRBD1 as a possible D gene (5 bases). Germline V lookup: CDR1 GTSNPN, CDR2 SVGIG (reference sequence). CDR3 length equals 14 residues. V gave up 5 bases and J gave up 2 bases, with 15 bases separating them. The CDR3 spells CAWVDRTKNYGYTF. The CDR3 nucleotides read TGTGCCTGGGTGGATAGGACAAAGAACTATGGCTACACCTTC. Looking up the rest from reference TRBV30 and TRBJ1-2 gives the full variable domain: SQTIHQWPATLVQPVGSPLSLECTVEGTSNPNLYWYRQAAGRGLQLLFYSVGIGQISSEVPQNLSASRPQDRQFILSSKKLLLSDSGFYLCAWVDRTKNYGYTFGSGTRLTVV.

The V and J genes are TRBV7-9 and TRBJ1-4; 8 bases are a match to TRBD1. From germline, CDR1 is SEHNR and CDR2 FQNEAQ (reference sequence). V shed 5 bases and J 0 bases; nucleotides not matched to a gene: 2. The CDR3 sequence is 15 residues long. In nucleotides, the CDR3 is TGTGCCAGCAGCCCACAGGGGGCAACTAATGAAAAACTGTTTTTT. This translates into CASSPQGATNEKLFF.

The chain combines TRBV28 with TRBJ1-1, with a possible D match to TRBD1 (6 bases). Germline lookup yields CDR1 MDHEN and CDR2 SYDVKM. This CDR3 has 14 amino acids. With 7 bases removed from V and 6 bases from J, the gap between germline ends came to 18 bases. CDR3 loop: CASTSGGKISEAFF. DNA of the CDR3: TGTGCCAGCACCTCGGGGGGCAAGATTTCTGAAGCTTTCTTT.